Sequencing of this TCR beta chain was carried out in a study of T cells in Graves' hyperthyroidism and ophthalmopathy. Using RNA transcripts as the source, TCR beta CDR3 regions were amplified. The TCR CDR3 was amplified in a first-round RT-PCR using the HTBI primer set. One entry per CDR3 protein, called by TCRdb with MiXCR from the multiplex PCR reads. The sample comprises over 450,000 distinct CDR3 sequences, roughly a sixth of which are singletons, and around 17% rests with the top ten. The length of the CDR3 is 16 residues. Germline values: CDR1 SGDLS, CDR2 YYNGEE. The V gene end was trimmed by 0 bases and the J gene end by 4 bases; junction bases not matched to a gene: 9. Source material for PBMCs was more than 7.5 ml fresh peripheral blood. This clonotype has at least ten counts.

The TCR comes from a woman younger than 35 with Graves' ophthalmopathy. The chain joins TRBV9 to TRBJ1-2; TRBD1 matches at 7 bases. Sequenced input: blood. The CDR3 here is CASSVEGGSTSYGYTF. CDR3 coding DNA: TGTGCCAGCAGCGTAGAAGGGGGCTCAACCAGCTATGGCTACACCTTC.